This T cell receptor beta chain came from a study of response to subunit inactivated influenza vaccine. Findings and limits, study-wide: T cells newly recruited by each seasonal influenza vaccination are few, the authors suggested.

This clonotype occurred many times. Its antigen remains unidentified. TCRdb processed the RT-PCR reads anew with MiXCR; each CDR3 protein has one entry. The table includes hundreds of thousands of distinct CDR3 sequences, approximately 12% detected once. Looked up from germline, CDR1 is SGHDT and CDR2 is YYEEEE. The CDR3 length is 13 residues. The V end lost 1 base, the J end lost 5 bases, and 9 bases lay between the germline ends. The sample consisted of PBMCs from blood, taken on the day of vaccination. The receptor was derived from a man in his forties or fifties who received an inactivated influenza vaccine. V and J are TRBV5-6 and TRBJ2-5, with D tentatively TRBD1 (5 bases). The CDR3 DNA follows: TGTGCCAGCAGCTTGAGGGGTGACGAGACCCAGTACTTC. Protein sequence: CASSLRGDETQYF. Full variable domain (remainder filled in from reference TRBV5-6 and TRBJ2-5): DAGVTQSPTHLIKTRGQQVTLRCSPKSGHDTVSWYQQALGQGPQFIFQYYEEEERQRGNFPDRFSGHQFPNYSSELNVNALLLGDSALYLCASSLRGDETQYFGPGTRLLVL.